The rows below give T cell receptor beta chains drawn from one sample of a study of blood T cells in healthy people across ages. MiXCR, applied by TCRdb to the 5' RACE reads, yields one record per CDR3 protein. This table has about a million distinct CDR3 sequences, less than 45% appearing once. Sequenced sample: blood. The receptor source for this set is a man aged 18 to 29 in good health. CDR3s include the opening cysteine and the closing phenylalanine or tryptophan. A D gene is named only where the DNA matches it firmly. Where a row states a size, it is once, few, many or the class of an expanded clone; other rows omit it.

TRBV7-6,NA,TRBJ1-6,NA,CASSLEAGEGNSPLHF,TGTGCCAGCAGCTTAGAAGCAGGGGAGGGTAATTCACCCCTCCACTTT
TRBV7-2,few,TRBJ2-5,NA,CASSLAIRESETQYF,TGTGCCAGCAGCTTAGCTATCCGGGAGTCAGAGACCCAGTACTTC
TRBV5-4,few,TRBJ2-5,NA,CASSLVEGAKTQYF,TGTGCCAGCAGCTTGGTGGAGGGGGCAAAGACCCAGTACTTC
TRBV20-1,NA,TRBJ2-7,TRBD1,CSANGQGSSYEQYF,TGCAGTGCTAATGGACAGGGGTCTTCCTACGAGCAGTACTTC
TRBV9,NA,TRBJ2-2,NA,CASSALATPNTGELFF,TGTGCCAGCAGCGCCCTAGCAACTCCGAACACCGGGGAGCTGTTTTTT
TRBV20-1,NA,TRBJ1-1,NA,CSARDRWVSMNTEAFF,TGCAGTGCTAGAGATCGGTGGGTGTCCATGAACACTGAAGCTTTCTTT
TRBV29-1,NA,TRBJ2-3,TRBD1,CSVEPQGARTDTQYF,TGCAGCGTTGAGCCTCAGGGGGCTAGGACAGATACGCAGTATTTT
TRBV4-2,NA,TRBJ1-2,NA,CASSQDEQGKPNYGYTF,TGTGCCAGCAGCCAAGACGAACAGGGAAAGCCAAACTATGGCTACACCTTC
TRBV4-1,NA,TRBJ2-3,TRBD2,CASSQTRGKADTQYF,TGCGCCAGCAGCCAAACGCGGGGGAAGGCAGATACGCAGTATTTT
TRBV6-2/TRBV6-3,NA,TRBJ2-1,TRBD2,CASSSALADYNEQFF,TGTGCCAGCAGTTCCGCGCTAGCGGATTACAATGAGCAGTTCTTC
TRBV28,few,TRBJ2-3,NA,CASSSPRGGKTDTQYF,TGTGCCAGCAGTTCCCCCAGAGGGGGAAAGACAGATACGCAGTATTTT
TRBV6-5,NA,TRBJ1-2,NA,CASSDAGTDGYTF,TGTGCCAGCAGTGACGCAGGGACTGATGGCTACACCTTC
TRBV20-1,few,TRBJ2-1,TRBD1,CSARDYRGENEQFF,TGCAGTGCTAGAGATTACAGGGGAGAAAATGAGCAGTTCTTC
TRBV30,NA,TRBJ2-1,NA,CAWSERFF,TGTGCCTGGAGTGAGAGGTTCTTC
TRBV6-2/TRBV6-3,NA,TRBJ1-1,NA,CASRKGVVTEAFF,TGTGCCAGCCGGAAGGGGGTGGTCACTGAAGCTTTCTTT
TRBV12-3/TRBV12-4,many,TRBJ2-7,NA,CASSKGGADSYEQYF,TGTGCCAGCAGCAAAGGAGGAGCGGACTCCTACGAGCAGTACTTC
TRBV3-1,few,TRBJ2-3,NA,CASSPATFTDTQYF,TGTGCCAGCAGCCCAGCCACCTTTACAGATACGCAGTATTTT
TRBV20-1,NA,TRBJ1-1,NA,CSARGTPLALTEAFF,TGCAGTGCTAGAGGTACCCCTTTAGCTTTGACTGAAGCTTTCTTT
TRBV7-2,NA,TRBJ1-1,NA,CASTGDRTNTEAFF,TGTGCCAGCACCGGGGACCGGACCAACACTGAAGCTTTCTTT
TRBV11-2,few,TRBJ1-1,NA,CASSSTGRFGAFF,TGTGCCAGCAGCTCGACAGGCAGGTTCGGAGCTTTCTTT
TRBV12-3/TRBV12-4,NA,TRBJ1-4,NA,CASTRRGGDEKLFF,TGTGCCAGCACCCGAAGGGGGGGGGATGAAAAACTGTTTTTT
TRBV7-2,few,TRBJ2-4,NA,CASRRDGGLKNIQYF,TGTGCCAGCAGGCGTGACGGCGGATTGAAAAACATTCAGTACTTC
TRBV20-1,NA,TRBJ1-1,NA,CSAYATGDGDTEAFF,TGCAGTGCTTACGCCACGGGGGATGGCGACACTGAAGCTTTCTTT
TRBV7-2,many,TRBJ2-3,NA,CASSFDRITDTQYF,TGTGCCAGCAGCTTTGACCGGATCACAGATACGCAGTATTTT
TRBV25-1,NA,TRBJ1-4,NA,CASSEYYNEKLFF,TGTGCCAGCAGTGAATACTATAATGAAAAACTGTTTTTT
TRBV4-1,NA,TRBJ2-1,NA,CASSQESQEMGEQFF,TGCGCCAGCAGCCAAGAATCCCAGGAGATGGGTGAGCAGTTCTTC
TRBV27,few,TRBJ1-2,TRBD1,CASSRGQGGTNYGYTF,TGTGCCAGCAGTCGCGGACAGGGAGGGACGAACTATGGCTACACCTTC
TRBV11-2,once,TRBJ2-5,NA,CASTPRVSQETQSF,TGTGCCAGCACCCCAAGGGTTTCCCAAGAGACCCAGTCCTTC
TRBV21-1,few,TRBJ1-5,NA,CASSKGPTGSVLYQPQHF,TGTGCCAGCAGCAAAGGGCCGACAGGGAGCGTGTTATACCAGCCCCAGCATTTT
TRBV12-3/TRBV12-4,few,TRBJ2-1,NA,CASSFIKLSYNEQFF,TGTGCCAGCAGTTTCATCAAGTTATCCTACAATGAGCAGTTCTTC